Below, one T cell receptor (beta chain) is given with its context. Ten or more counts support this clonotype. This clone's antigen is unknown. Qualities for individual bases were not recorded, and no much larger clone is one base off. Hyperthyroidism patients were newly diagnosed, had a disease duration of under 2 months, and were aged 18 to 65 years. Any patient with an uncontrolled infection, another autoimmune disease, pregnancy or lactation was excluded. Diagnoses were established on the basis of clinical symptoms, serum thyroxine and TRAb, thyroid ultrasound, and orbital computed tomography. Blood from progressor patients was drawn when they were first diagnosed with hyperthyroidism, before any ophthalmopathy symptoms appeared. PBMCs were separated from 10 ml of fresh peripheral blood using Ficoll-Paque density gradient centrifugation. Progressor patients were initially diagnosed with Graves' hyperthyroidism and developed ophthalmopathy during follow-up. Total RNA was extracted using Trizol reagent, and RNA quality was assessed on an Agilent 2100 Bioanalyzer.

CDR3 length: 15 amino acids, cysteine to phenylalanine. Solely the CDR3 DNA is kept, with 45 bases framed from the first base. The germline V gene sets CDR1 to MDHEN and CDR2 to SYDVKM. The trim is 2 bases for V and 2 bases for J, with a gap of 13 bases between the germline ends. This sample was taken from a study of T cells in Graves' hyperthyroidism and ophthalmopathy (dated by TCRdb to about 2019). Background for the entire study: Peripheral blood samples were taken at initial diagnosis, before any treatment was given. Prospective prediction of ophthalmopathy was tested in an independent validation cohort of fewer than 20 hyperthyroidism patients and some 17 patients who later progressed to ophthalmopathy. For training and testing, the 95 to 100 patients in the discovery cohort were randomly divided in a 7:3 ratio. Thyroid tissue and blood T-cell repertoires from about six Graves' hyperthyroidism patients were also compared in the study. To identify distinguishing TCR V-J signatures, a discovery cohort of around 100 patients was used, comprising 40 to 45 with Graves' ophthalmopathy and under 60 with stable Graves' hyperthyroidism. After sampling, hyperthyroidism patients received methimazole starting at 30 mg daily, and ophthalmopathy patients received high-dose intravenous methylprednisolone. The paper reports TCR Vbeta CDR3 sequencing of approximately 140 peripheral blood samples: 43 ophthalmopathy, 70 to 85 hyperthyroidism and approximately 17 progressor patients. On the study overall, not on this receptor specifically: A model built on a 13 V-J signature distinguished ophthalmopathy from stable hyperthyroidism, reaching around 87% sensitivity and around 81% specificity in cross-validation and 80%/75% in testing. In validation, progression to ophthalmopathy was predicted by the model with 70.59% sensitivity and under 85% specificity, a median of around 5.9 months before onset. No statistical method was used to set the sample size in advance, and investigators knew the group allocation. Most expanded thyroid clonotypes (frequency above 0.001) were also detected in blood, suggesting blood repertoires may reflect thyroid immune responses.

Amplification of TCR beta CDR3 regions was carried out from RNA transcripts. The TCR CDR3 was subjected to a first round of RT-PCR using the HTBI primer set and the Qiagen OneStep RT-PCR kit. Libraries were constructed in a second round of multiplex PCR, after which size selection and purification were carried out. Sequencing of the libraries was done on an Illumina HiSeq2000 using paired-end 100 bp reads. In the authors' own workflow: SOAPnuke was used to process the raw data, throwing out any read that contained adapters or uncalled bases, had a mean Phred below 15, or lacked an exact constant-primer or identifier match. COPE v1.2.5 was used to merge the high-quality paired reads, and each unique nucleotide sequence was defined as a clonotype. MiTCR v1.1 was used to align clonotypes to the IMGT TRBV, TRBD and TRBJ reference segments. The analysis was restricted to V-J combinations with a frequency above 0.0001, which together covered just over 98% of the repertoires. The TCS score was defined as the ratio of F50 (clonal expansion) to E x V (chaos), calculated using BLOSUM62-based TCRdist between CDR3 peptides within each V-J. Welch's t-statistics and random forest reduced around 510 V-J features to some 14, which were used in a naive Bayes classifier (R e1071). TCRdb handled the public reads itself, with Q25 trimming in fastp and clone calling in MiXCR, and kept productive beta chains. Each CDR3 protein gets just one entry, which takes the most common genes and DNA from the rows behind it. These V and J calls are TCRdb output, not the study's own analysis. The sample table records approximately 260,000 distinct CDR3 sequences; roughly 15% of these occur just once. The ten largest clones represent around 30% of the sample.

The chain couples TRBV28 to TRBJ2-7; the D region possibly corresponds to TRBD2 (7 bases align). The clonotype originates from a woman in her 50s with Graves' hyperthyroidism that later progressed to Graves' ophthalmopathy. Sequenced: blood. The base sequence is TGTGCCAGCAGTTTAGGCGGGGGCCTTACCTACGAGCAGTACTTC. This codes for CASSLGGGLTYEQYF.